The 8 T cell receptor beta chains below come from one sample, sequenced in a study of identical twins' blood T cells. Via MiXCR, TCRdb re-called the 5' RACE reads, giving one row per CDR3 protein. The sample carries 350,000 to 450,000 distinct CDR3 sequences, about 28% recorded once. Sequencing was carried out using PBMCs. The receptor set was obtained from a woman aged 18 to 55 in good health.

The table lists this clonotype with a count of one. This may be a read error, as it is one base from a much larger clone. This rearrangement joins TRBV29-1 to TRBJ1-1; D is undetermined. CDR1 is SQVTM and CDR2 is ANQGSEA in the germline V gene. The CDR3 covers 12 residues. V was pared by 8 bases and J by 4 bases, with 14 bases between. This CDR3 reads CSRVYLGTEAFF. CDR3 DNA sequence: TGCAGCAGGGTTTACTTGGGCACTGAAGCTTTCTTT.

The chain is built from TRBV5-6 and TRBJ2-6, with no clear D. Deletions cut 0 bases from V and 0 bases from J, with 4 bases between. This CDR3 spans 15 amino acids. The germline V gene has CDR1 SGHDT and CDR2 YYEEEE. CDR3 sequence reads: CASSLGSSGANVLTF. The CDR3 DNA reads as TGTGCCAGCAGCTTGGGGAGCTCTGGGGCCAACGTCCTGACTTTC.

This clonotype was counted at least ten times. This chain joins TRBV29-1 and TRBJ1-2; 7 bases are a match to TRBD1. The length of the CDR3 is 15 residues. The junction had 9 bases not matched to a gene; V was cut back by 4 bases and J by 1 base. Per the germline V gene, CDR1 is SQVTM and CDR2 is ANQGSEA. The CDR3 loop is CSVAPGTVFNYGYTF. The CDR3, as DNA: TGCAGCGTTGCCCCCGGGACAGTTTTTAACTATGGCTACACCTTC.

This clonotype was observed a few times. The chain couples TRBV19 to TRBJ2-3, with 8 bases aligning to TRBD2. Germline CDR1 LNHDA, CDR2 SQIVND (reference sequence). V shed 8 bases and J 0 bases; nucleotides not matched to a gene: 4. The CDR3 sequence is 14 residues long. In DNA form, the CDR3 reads TGTGCCAGTCGGACTAGCCCTAGCACAGATACGCAGTATTTT. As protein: CASRTSPSTDTQYF.

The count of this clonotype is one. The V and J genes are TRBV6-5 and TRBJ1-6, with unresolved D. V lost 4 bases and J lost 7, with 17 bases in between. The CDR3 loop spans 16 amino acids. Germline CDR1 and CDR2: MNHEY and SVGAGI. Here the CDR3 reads CASSSAPGRPNSPLHF. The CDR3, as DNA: TGTGCCAGCAGTTCGGCTCCCGGACGGCCAAATTCACCCCTCCACTTT.

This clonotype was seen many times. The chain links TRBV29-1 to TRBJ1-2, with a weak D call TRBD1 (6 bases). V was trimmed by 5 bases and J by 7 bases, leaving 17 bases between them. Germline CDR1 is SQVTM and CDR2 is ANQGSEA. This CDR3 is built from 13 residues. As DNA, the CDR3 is TGCAGCGTTATAAGGTCGGGGGGCCTTGGCTACACCTTC. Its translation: CSVIRSGGLGYTF.

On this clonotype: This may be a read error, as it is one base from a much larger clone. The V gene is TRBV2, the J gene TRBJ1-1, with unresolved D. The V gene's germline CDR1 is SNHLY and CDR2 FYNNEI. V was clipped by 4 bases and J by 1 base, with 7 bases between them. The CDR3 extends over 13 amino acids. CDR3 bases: TGTGCCAGCAGTGGAGTCCCGAACACTGAAGCTTTCTTT. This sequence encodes CASSGVPNTEAFF.

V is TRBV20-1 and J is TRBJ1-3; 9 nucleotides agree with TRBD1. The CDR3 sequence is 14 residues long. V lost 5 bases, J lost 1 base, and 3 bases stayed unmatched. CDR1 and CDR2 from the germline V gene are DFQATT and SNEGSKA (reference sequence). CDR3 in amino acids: CSAWTGASGNTIYF. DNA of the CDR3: TGCAGTGCTTGGACAGGGGCGTCTGGAAACACCATATATTTT.